The rows below give T cell receptor beta chains drawn from one sample of a study of blood T cell repertoires in COVID-19. The data were produced by immunoSEQ multiplex PCR, yet TCRdb's version contains in-frame clones alone and is incomplete. Of about 150,000 clones in the sample, approximately 80% are singletons; the top ten hold approximately 32%. The sequencing sample was made of peripheral blood. These receptors were collected from a woman aged 55-75 years with acute or convalescent COVID-19. Each CDR3 is given with its conserved first and last residue. A D gene is named only where the DNA matches it firmly. The size of a clone is reported for some rows only, either as once, few or many, or as a class for expanded clones.

15 - TRBJ1-6 TRBV28 TRBD1 TGTGCCAGCAGTTTATACGTGACAGGGAATTCACCCCTCCACTTT CASSLYVTGNSPLHF
15 - TRBJ1-1 TRBV5-1 - TGCGCCAGCAGCCCCCAGGTCCAGACGAACACTGAAGCTTTCTTT CASSPQVQTNTEAFF
15 once TRBJ1-4 TRBV30 - TGTGCCTGGAGTGTACTCGGCAGTGGGAGTGAAAAACTGTTTTTT CAWSVLGSGSEKLFF
14 - TRBJ1-5 TRBV3-1/TRBV3-2 TRBD1 TGTGCCAGCAGCTACGGACAGGGCGATCAGCCCCAGCATTTT CASSYGQGDQPQHF
14 - TRBJ1-1 TRBV7-9 TRBD1 TGTGCCAGCAGAAAAAGGACAGGGAACACTGAAGCTTTCTTT CASRKRTGNTEAFF
14 - TRBJ1-5 TRBV19 - TGTGCCAGTAGTATGGGGGGATTCAATCAGCCCCAGCATTTT CASSMGGFNQPQHF
18 - TRBJ1-2 TRBV4-1 - TGCGCCAGCAGCCAAGGACCCAGGGCCGGGACACCTAACTATGGCTACACCTTC CASSQGPRAGTPNYGYTF
15 - TRBJ1-1 TRBV5-5 TRBD1 TGTGCCAGCAGCTTAGTACAGGGGAGGAACACTGAAGCTTTCTTT CASSLVQGRNTEAFF
16 - TRBJ2-1 TRBV6-1 TRBD2 TGTGCCAGCAGTGAAAGCCGGGGGGGGGATTACAATGAGCAGTTCTTC CASSESRGGDYNEQFF
13 - TRBJ1-1 TRBV3-1/TRBV3-2 - TGTGCCAGCACCCAGTTTATGAACACTGAAGCTTTCTTT CASTQFMNTEAFF
14 once TRBJ1-1 TRBV3-1/TRBV3-2 - TGTGCCAGCAGCCAAGATAGGGGCTTCGGTGAAGCTTTCTTT CASSQDRGFGEAFF
17 - TRBJ2-7 TRBV5-1 TRBD2 TGCGCCAGCGACGGACAATCTACACCCGGGACTAGTTACGAGCAGTACTTC CASDGQSTPGTSYEQYF
15 - TRBJ2-5 TRBV4-1 - TGCGCCAGCAGCCGCTCCCGGGGGTACCAAGAGACCCAGTACTTC CASSRSRGYQETQYF
12 - TRBJ2-7 TRBV15 - TGTGCCACCAAGGAGGGATCCTACGAGCAGTACTTC CATKEGSYEQYF
12 once TRBJ1-5 TRBV2 - TGTGCCAGCAGACAGGAGAATCAGCCCCAGCATTTT CASRQENQPQHF
15 - TRBJ2-4 TRBV27 - TGTGCCAGCAGTTCCTGGGGGCCCGAAGGGGACATTCAGTACTTC CASSSWGPEGDIQYF
15 - TRBJ2-3 TRBV5-1 - TGCGCCAGCAGCTTGGGTGGGTCCCCGGGAGATACGCAGTATTTT CASSLGGSPGDTQYF
18 - TRBJ1-2 TRBV4-1 - TGCGCCAGCAGCCAAGGGGTCAGCAGGGACTCCCATAACTATGGCTACACCTTC CASSQGVSRDSHNYGYTF
13 once TRBJ2-5 TRBV3-1/TRBV3-2 - TGTGCCAGCAGCCAAGGGCTGCAAGAGACCCAGTACTTC CASSQGLQETQYF
14 - TRBJ1-4 TRBV2 - TGTGCCAGCAGTCGACAGGTGGGGGATGAAAAACTGTTTTTT CASSRQVGDEKLFF
15 - TRBJ2-2 TRBV7-2 TRBD1 TGTGCCAGCAGCCCGACAGGGGCAGGGACCGGGGAGCTGTTTTTT CASSPTGAGTGELFF
14 - TRBJ1-5 TRBV6-6 - TGTGCCAGCAGTTACGTACAGTACAATCAGCCCCAGCATTTT CASSYVQYNQPQHF
14 - TRBJ1-3 TRBV30 - TGTGCCTGGAGCCCGTGGGGGGGTGGAAACACCATATATTTT CAWSPWGGGNTIYF
14 - TRBJ2-2 TRBV7-9 - TGTGCCAGTCCCGGGGAATCGGGCACCGGGGAGCTGTTTTTT CASPGESGTGELFF
16 - TRBJ2-2 TRBV2 TRBD1 TGTGCCAGCAGTAAGACAGGGCTTTCGAACACCGGGGAGCTGTTTTTT CASSKTGLSNTGELFF
13 few TRBJ1-4 TRBV24-1 - TGTGCCACCAGTGACGGGGAGGGTGAAAAACTGTTTTTT CATSDGEGEKLFF
13 few TRBJ2-7 TRBV11-3 TRBD1 TGTGCCAGCAGCTTAGGGCAGGGGGACGAGCAGTACTTC CASSLGQGDEQYF
11 - TRBJ2-6 TRBV12-3/TRBV12-4 - TGTGCCAGCAGTGCCAACAGGGCAATGACTTTC CASSANRAMTF
16 once TRBJ1-4 TRBV2 - TGTGCCAGCAGTGGACCGGGGAGGTCGACTAATGAAAAACTGTTTTTT CASSGPGRSTNEKLFF
14 - TRBJ1-4 TRBV9 - TGTGCCAGCAGCGTAGGAGGGCCCAATGAAAAACTGTTTTTT CASSVGGPNEKLFF
16 - TRBJ2-3 TRBV7-9 - TGTGCCAGCAGCTTGCAAGGGGGGGCCCTCACAGATACGCAGTATTTT CASSLQGGALTDTQYF
16 - TRBJ2-1 TRBV3-1/TRBV3-2 - TGTGCCAGCAGCCAAGAGGGGGGGGCTGGGTACAATGAGCAGTTCTTC CASSQEGGAGYNEQFF
13 - TRBJ2-3 TRBV12-3/TRBV12-4 - TGTGCCATCTCGACAGGAAGCACAGATACGCAGTATTTT CAISTGSTDTQYF
15 few TRBJ2-3 TRBV5-4 - TGTGCCAGCAGCTCGGACAGAGACCACACAGATACGCAGTATTTT CASSSDRDHTDTQYF
14 - TRBJ1-4 TRBV5-4 TRBD1 TGTGCCAGCAGTAGGGACAGGGCCACCGGGGAACTGTTTTTT CASSRDRATGELFF
13 once TRBJ1-1 TRBV7-9 - TGTGCCAGCAGCCCTCCCGGGAGTTTTCAAGCTTTCTTT CASSPPGSFQAFF
14 - TRBJ1-3 TRBV9 - TGTGCCAGCAGCGCCGGGACATCTGGAAACACCATATATTTT CASSAGTSGNTIYF
15 - TRBJ1-2 TRBV18 - TGTGCCAGCTCCCCTAACCCCAGGGTCAGAGATGGCTACACCTTC CASSPNPRVRDGYTF
16 once TRBJ2-1 TRBV7-8 - TGTGCCAGCAGCCGGGGGGCACAGCTTACCTACAATGAGCAGTTCTTC CASSRGAQLTYNEQFF
15 - TRBJ1-1 TRBV7-8 TRBD1 TGTGCCAGCAGTGGGGACAGGGGGCCCGGCACTGAAGCTTTCTTT CASSGDRGPGTEAFF
15 - TRBJ1-2 TRBV5-1 - TGCGCCAGCAGCTTTTCCCCTTCGCCCAGCTATGGCTACACCTTC CASSFSPSPSYGYTF
15 - TRBJ1-1 TRBV5-1 - TGCGCCAGCAGCTTGGTGTGGGATCGGGGGGCTGAAGCTTTCTTT CASSLVWDRGAEAFF
15 - TRBJ1-5 TRBV2 TRBD1 TGTGCCAGCAGTGCCGACATTAGGACAGGTCAGCCCCAGCATTTT CASSADIRTGQPQHF